This T cell receptor (beta chain) is from a study of identical twins (dated by TCRdb to the mid-2010s). With regard to the full study: To test whether fetal clonotypes persist, this study deep-sequenced TCR alpha and beta repertoires from monozygotic twins, from unrelated adults of various ages, and from cord blood. To rule out contamination, the twin experiments were replicated at different times with different library preparation protocols.

Receptor amplification or capture employed 5' RACE. TCRdb names Illumina HiSeq 2000 as the instrument used. Template switching introduced a universal primer binding site; the final cDNA contained a unique molecular identifier, enabling accurate counting of TCR cDNA molecules. Specific primers in the conserved constant-segment region were used to synthesize first-strand cDNA for TCR alpha and beta chains. Each cDNA library was double barcoded, with a SMART-Mk sample barcode plus Illumina barcodes, to control for contamination. TruSeq adapter sequences and Illumina sample barcodes were added in two successive PCR steps. TCR alpha and beta cDNA libraries were sequenced on the Illumina HiSeq platform with custom primers. Per the source publication's procedure: Raw reads were processed with MiGEC to extract unique molecular identifiers, and MiXCR was used to determine CDR3 positions. For each individual, recombination models were inferred using an EM algorithm with the repgenHMM and IGoR tools. Shared clonotypes were analyzed with the tcR package in R, and sharing was normalized by the product of cloneset sizes. Out-of-frame nonproductive sequences were analyzed to study raw recombination free of thymic and clonal selection effects. The raw public data were reprocessed by TCRdb itself: fastp quality trimming at Q25, MiXCR clonotype calling, in-frame beta chains only. Rows merge per CDR3 protein into single entries with the most common DNA and genes. For this entry, the V and J calls and clone size follow TCRdb and not the study's own pipeline. The sample data list 500,000 or so distinct CDR3 sequences, and less than 25% of these were observed just once. 0.91% of the sample comes from the top ten.

Measured from the cysteine to the phenylalanine, the CDR3 is 14 residues long. Only the CDR3 DNA stays, 42 bases, in frame from base 1. The junction shows trimming of 7 bases on V and 7 bases on J, plus 19 bases between the germline ends. In the germline V gene, CDR1 corresponds to ENHRY and CDR2 to SYGVKD. Results and caveats for the whole study, not just this receptor: Compared with coincidental sharing between unrelated individuals, out-of-frame TCR alpha sequences shared between twins showed an excess of sequences with low generation probability. Because the same donors could not be followed over many years, the conclusions depended on cross-sectional statistical analysis. A weaker excess of twin sharing was found in beta out-of-frame sequences because the signal-to-noise ratio was lowered by fewer shared sequences. Out-of-frame TCR alpha sharing in monozygotic twins was systematically underestimated by recombination models, whereas sharing between unrelated individuals was in agreement with the recombination models. Abundant cord blood beta clonotypes carried fewer insertions; young adult naive repertoires showed a weaker similar trend, while memory repertoires showed none. Invariant T cells such as MAIT and iNKT could partly confound zero-insertion analyses, although diverse VJ usage argued against such confounding for most clonotypes.

Every donor was a healthy Caucasian. The twin cohort consisted of three pairs of female monozygotic twins, all aged about 18 to 30 years. Positive isolation kits from Invitrogen were used to isolate the CD4+ and CD8+ T cell populations. As for this clonotype: Its antigen specificity is not known. Base qualities are not provided; no much larger clone lies one nucleotide away.

These data were also reused for a study on T cells expressing NK-cell markers. As noted in the second study: Three sorted T-cell subsets (CD3+CD56+NKG2C+, CD3+CD56+NKG2C- and CD3+CD56-NKG2C+) from roughly eight donors had their TCR beta-chain repertoires profiled. Among the eight sequenced donors, seven were HCMV-seropositive and one was HCMV-seronegative. To restrict sorting to alphabetaTCR-expressing T cells, an anti-gammadeltaTCR antibody was added in several experiments. In over 5 donors, the dominant CD3+CD56+NKG2C+ clonotypes were among the top 10 CD8+ clonotypes and accounted for about 1.0-7.0% of CD8+ T cells. Those dominant clonotypes were again the most abundant among CD3+CD56-NKG2C+ cells in a handful of donors, at roughly 25-60.1%. Whether the expanded NKG2C-expressing T cell clones were specific for HCMV antigens remained unclear. Randomly selected healthy volunteers, three men and five women, were used as the eight sequenced donors. To determine HCMV serostatus, a commercial ELISA kit was used to detect HCMV-specific IgG in serum. MIGEC was used to demultiplex reads and group the reads by UMI, and MiTCR was used to assemble and quantify clonotypes. To exclude erroneous sequences, any TCR cDNA sequence not supported by at least two reads was discarded. The tcR package was used for downstream repertoire analysis, and clonotypes were matched between fractions using CDR3 nucleotide sequence together with V segment. Antigen specificity was annotated against VDJdb with VDJmatch, allowing one amino acid substitution in CDR3.

The sequence links TRBV10-3 to TRBJ2-5, with TRBD2 perhaps the D gene, on 5 matching bases. Sequencing was carried out using CD4+ T cells sorted from blood. This sequence was found in a woman aged 18-35 years in good health. For the CDR3, the sequence is CAITQKGNGGTQYF. The nucleotides are TGTGCCATCACCCAAAAGGGAAACGGAGGGACCCAGTACTTC.